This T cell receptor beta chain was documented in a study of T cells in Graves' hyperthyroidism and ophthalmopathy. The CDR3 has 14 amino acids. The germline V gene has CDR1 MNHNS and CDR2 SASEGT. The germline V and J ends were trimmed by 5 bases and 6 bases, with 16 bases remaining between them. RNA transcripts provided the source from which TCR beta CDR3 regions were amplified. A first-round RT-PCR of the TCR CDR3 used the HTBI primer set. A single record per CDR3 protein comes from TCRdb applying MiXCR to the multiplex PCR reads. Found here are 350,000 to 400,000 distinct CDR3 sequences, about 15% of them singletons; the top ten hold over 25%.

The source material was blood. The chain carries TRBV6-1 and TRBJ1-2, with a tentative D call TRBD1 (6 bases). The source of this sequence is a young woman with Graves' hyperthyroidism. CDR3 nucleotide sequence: TGTGCCAGCAGTCCAGGGGACCGCGTCAATGGCTACACCTTC. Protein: CASSPGDRVNGYTF.